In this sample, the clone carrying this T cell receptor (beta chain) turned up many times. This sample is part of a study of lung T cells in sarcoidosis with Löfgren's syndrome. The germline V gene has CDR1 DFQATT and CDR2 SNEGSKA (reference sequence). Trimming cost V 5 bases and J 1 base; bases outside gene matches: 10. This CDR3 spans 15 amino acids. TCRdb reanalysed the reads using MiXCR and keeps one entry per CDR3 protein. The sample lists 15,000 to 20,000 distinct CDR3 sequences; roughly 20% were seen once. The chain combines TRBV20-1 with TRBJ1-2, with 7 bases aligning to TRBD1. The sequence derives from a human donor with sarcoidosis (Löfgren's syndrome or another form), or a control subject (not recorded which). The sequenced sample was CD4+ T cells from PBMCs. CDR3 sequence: CSAVRTGRDNYGYTF. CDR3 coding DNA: TGCAGTGCTGTCCGGACAGGAAGGGATAACTATGGCTACACCTTC.